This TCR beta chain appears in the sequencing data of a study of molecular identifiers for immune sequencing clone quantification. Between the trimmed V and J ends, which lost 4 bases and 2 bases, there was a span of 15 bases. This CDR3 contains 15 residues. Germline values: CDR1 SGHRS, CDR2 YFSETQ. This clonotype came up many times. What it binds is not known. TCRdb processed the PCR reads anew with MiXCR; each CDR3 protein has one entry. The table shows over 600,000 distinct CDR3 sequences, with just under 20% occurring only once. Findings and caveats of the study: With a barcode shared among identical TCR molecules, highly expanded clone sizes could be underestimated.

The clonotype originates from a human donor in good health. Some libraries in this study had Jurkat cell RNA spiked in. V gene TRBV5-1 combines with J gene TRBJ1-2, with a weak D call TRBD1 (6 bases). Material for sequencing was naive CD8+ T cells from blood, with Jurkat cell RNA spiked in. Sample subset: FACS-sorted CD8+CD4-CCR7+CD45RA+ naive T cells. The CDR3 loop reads CASSGGQRENYGYTF. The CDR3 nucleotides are TGCGCCAGCAGCGGAGGACAGCGAGAGAACTATGGCTACACCTTC.